This T cell receptor beta chain is drawn from a study of T cells in Graves' hyperthyroidism and ophthalmopathy. Study-level points and caveats: Within blood appeared most thyroid clonotypes that had expanded above 0.001. Ophthalmopathy was told apart from stable hyperthyroidism by a 13 V-J model.

Researchers took RNA transcripts and amplified the TCR beta CDR3 regions from them. TCR CDR3 regions were first amplified by RT-PCR with HTBI primers. Using its own MiXCR run on the multiplex PCR reads, TCRdb lists one record per CDR3 protein. The table records a few hundred thousand distinct CDR3 sequences, approximately 16% of them present only once. The CDR3 is 14 residues long. J lost 6 bases, V lost 11 bases, and 9 bases had no gene match. CDR1 and CDR2 (germline): SEHNR, FQNEAQ (reference sequence). Reasons for excluding patients were uncontrolled infection, other autoimmune disease, pregnancy or lactation. Clinicians diagnosed patients from clinical symptoms, serum thyroxine and TRAb, thyroid ultrasound and orbital computed tomography. This clonotype was seen ten or more times. Its target is unknown.

The chain joins TRBV7-9 to TRBJ2-2; 10 bases are shared with TRBD1. The sequenced sample consisted of blood. The clonotype originates from a woman aged 35 to 49 with Graves' ophthalmopathy. The CDR3 DNA reads TGTGCCTCCAACACGGGACAGGGGTCCGGGGAGCTGTTTTTT. As protein: CASNTGQGSGELFF.